Shown below are 25 T cell receptor beta chains from a single sample sequenced in a study of blood T cell repertoires in COVID-19. The method was immunoSEQ multiplex PCR; TCRdb's version includes in-frame clones alone and lacks a portion of them. The data hold some 120,000 clones, with roughly four fifths observed a single time. The sample consisted of peripheral blood. The receptor set was obtained from an elderly man with COVID-19, enrolled during active disease.

This clone was observed a handful of times. This chain links TRBV18 with TRBJ1-2; no definite D call. V was shortened by 1 base and J by 4 bases, with 13 bases between the two germline ends. The CDR3 loop spans 15 amino acids. Per germline, CDR1 KGHSH and CDR2 LQKENI. For the CDR3, the DNA is TGTGCCAGCTCACCACTCCGACGGGAAACCTATGGCTACACCTTC. Its translation: CASSPLRRETYGYTF.

The chain employs TRBV28 and TRBJ2-7; weak D call: TRBD1 (5 bases). V shed 4 bases and J shed 0 bases, with 19 bases lying between them. CDR3 length: 17 residues. Germline V lookup: CDR1 MDHEN, CDR2 SYDVKM. CDR3: CASSSPSRQRFSYEQYF. The CDR3 DNA reads TGTGCCAGCAGTTCGCCCTCCCGACAGAGATTCTCCTACGAGCAGTACTTC.

V usage is TRBV7-9 and J usage is TRBJ1-6, with 7 bases that match TRBD1. This CDR3 contains 14 residues. From germline, CDR1 is SEHNR and CDR2 FQNEAQ (reference sequence). V dropped 5 bases and J dropped 10; count of bases not matched to a gene: 8. CDR3 in DNA: TGTGCCAGCAGCGCCCGGGACAGAGAGTCACCCCTCCACTTT. This sequence encodes CASSARDRESPLHF.

This chain joins TRBV11-2 and TRBJ1-2; the D is unclear. CDR1 is SGHAT and CDR2 is FQNNGV in the germline V gene. The CDR3 covers 15 residues. V was clipped by 1 base and J by 5 bases, with 14 bases between them. CDR3 residues: CASSLGAGLSYGYTF. The DNA for the CDR3 is TGTGCCAGCAGCTTAGGGGCAGGCTTATCATATGGCTACACCTTC.

This chain uses TRBV28 with TRBJ2-7; D possibly corresponds to TRBD1 (5 bases). Trimming shortened V by 6 bases and J by 4 bases, and 16 bases separated the two germline ends. The CDR3 loop spans 14 amino acids. The V gene's germline CDR1 is MDHEN and CDR2 SYDVKM. The DNA for the CDR3 is TGTGCCAGCAGCCCCCCTGTAAGGGGATACGAGCAGTACTTC. It codes for CASSPPVRGYEQYF.

This clone turned up a few times. The chain couples TRBV27 to TRBJ1-1; D not resolved. Trimming removed 3 bases at V and 0 bases at J, with 5 bases between. Germline V gene lookup returns CDR1 MNHEY and CDR2 SMNVEV (reference sequence). This CDR3 contains 13 residues. The chain's CDR3 is CASSLRMNTEAFF. As DNA, the CDR3 is TGTGCCAGCAGTTTGCGGATGAACACTGAAGCTTTCTTT.

The CDR3 nucleotides are TGTGCCAGCAGCTTAGCGGTCAGGCGCTCACCTGGGGCCAACGTCCTGACTTTC. Protein: CASSLAVRRSPGANVLTF. The chain employs TRBV7-2 and TRBJ2-6; D unresolved. The CDR3 runs to 18 residues. Germline V CDR1 and CDR2: SGHTA, FQGNSA. With 0 bases removed from V and 2 bases from J, the gap between germline ends came to 14 bases.

The chain has TRBV4-2 and TRBJ2-1; D is possibly TRBD2 (6 bases). The CDR3 covers 17 residues. V lost 4 bases and J lost 6, with 22 bases in between. Germline V gives CDR1 LGHNA, CDR2 YNFKEQ. CDR3 in amino acids: CASSPRGNPGMGNEQFF. CDR3 nucleotide sequence: TGTGCCAGCAGCCCCCGGGGGAACCCGGGTATGGGCAATGAGCAGTTCTTC.

The V and J genes are TRBV7-2 and TRBJ1-1; 7 positions match TRBD1. The CDR3 is made up of 14 amino acids. In germline, CDR1 is SGHTA, CDR2 FQGNSA. V shed 1 base and J 6 bases; nucleotides not matched to a gene: 5. The chain's CDR3 is CASSLVPRGSEAFF. The CDR3 DNA reads as TGTGCCAGCAGCTTAGTCCCCAGGGGGTCTGAAGCTTTCTTT.

J is TRBJ2-1 and V is TRBV10-3, with a possible D match to TRBD1 (7 bases). Per germline, CDR1 ENHRY and CDR2 SYGVKD. Trimming took off 0 bases at V and 9 bases at J, with 15 bases between the two ends. The CDR3 loop spans 15 amino acids. The CDR3 sequence: CAISESGQGGSEQFF. The DNA of the CDR3 is TGTGCCATCAGTGAGTCGGGGCAGGGGGGTAGTGAGCAGTTCTTC.

The genes are TRBV3-1 (or the pseudogene TRBV3-2) and TRBJ1-2; possibly TRBD1 for D (5 bases). CDR1 is LGHDT and CDR2 is YNNKEL in the germline V gene (reference sequence). Trimming stripped 4 bases from V and 7 bases from J, with 10 bases between. This CDR3 has 12 residues. In DNA, the CDR3 is TGTGCCAGCAGCCGGGGGGAAGGTGGCTACACCTTC. Amino acid sequence: CASSRGEGGYTF.

The CDR3 DNA follows: TGTGCCAGCAGCTTGCCGGGAGGGCCCCATGAGCAGTTCTTC. It encodes CASSLPGGPHEQFF. The V gene is TRBV5-4, the J gene TRBJ2-1, with 8 bases identical to TRBD2. V gave up 1 base and J gave up 8 bases; unmatched junction bases: 5. The CDR3 contains 14 residues. The V gene's germline CDR1 is SGHNT and CDR2 YYREEE (reference sequence).

This clone was counted between two and nine times. J is TRBJ1-5 and V is TRBV2; perhaps TRBD1 as D (6 bases). Germline CDR1 reads SNHLY; CDR2 reads FYNNEI. Trimming shortened V by 2 bases and J by 7 bases, and 12 bases separated the two germline ends. The CDR3 spans 14 residues. The CDR3 is CASSEMTGGQPQHF. The CDR3 DNA sequence: TGTGCCAGCAGTGAAATGACAGGAGGCCAGCCCCAGCATTTT.

This clone showed up just once. The chain links TRBV24-1 to TRBJ1-1, with 9 bases that match TRBD1. Germline V gives CDR1 KGHDR, CDR2 SFDVKD. The CDR3 has 13 amino acids. The ends lost 9 bases at V and 5 bases at J; junction bases unmatched: 6. The CDR3 loop is CATVGQGLTEAFF. CDR3 nucleotides: TGTGCCACCGTGGGACAGGGACTAACTGAAGCTTTCTTT.

This chain uses TRBV9 with TRBJ1-2; maybe TRBD1 (5 bases). Between the trimmed V and J ends, which lost 0 bases and 6 bases, there was a span of 12 bases. The CDR3 spans 14 residues. Germline CDR1 and CDR2: SGDLS and YYNGEE. CDR3 sequence: CASSVAGRGDGYTF. CDR3 bases: TGTGCCAGCAGCGTAGCGGGGCGCGGGGATGGCTACACCTTC.

The count of this clone is one. V usage is TRBV25-1 and J usage is TRBJ2-1; D is unresolved. The CDR3 covers 15 residues. Germline V gene lookup returns CDR1 MGHDK and CDR2 SYGVNS. V dropped 0 bases and J dropped 5 bases, with 11 bases sitting between them. CDR3 sequence reads: CASSEYRTAHNEQFF. The CDR3 region has the DNA TGTGCCAGCAGTGAATATCGTACAGCTCACAATGAGCAGTTCTTC. Together with reference TRBV25-1 and TRBJ2-1, the CDR3 gives the full variable domain: EADIYQTPRYLVIGTGKKITLECSQTMGHDKMYWYQQDPGMELHLIHYSYGVNSTEKGDLSSESTVSRIRTEHFPLTLESARPSHTSQYLCASSEYRTAHNEQFFGPGTRLTVL.

The chain employs TRBV13 and TRBJ2-7; no clear D. The germline V gene encodes CDR1 PRHDT and CDR2 FYEKMQ (reference sequence). This CDR3 has 15 amino acids. Trimming took 3 bases from V and 0 from J, leaving 12 bases between them. CDR3 amino acids: CASSFRGTSSYEQYF. Written as DNA, the CDR3 is TGTGCCAGCAGCTTTCGAGGCACGAGCTCCTACGAGCAGTACTTC.

The V gene is TRBV2, the J gene TRBJ2-2; 8 nucleotides line up with TRBD2. Germline values: CDR1 SNHLY, CDR2 FYNNEI. The J segment lost 3 bases and the V segment lost 8 bases, leaving 5 bases of the junction unmatched. This CDR3 comprises 14 residues. The CDR3 nucleotides are TGTGCCAGCCGGGCCGGGAGGGACACCGGGGAGCTGTTTTTT. Amino acid sequence: CASRAGRDTGELFF.

The V and J genes are TRBV11-2 and TRBJ1-2, with no clear D. CDR3 length equals 12 residues. Trimming took off 3 bases at V and 3 bases at J, with 5 bases between the two ends. From germline, CDR1 is SGHAT and CDR2 FQNNGV. The CDR3 DNA reads TGTGCCAGCAGCTTGCGCGACTATGGCTACACCTTC. This codes for CASSLRDYGYTF.

V and J are TRBV6-5 and TRBJ1-5; D not resolved. The CDR3 loop spans 15 amino acids. Trimming left V 5 bases short and J 0 bases short, with 11 bases between. Germline V gene data show CDR1 as MNHEY and CDR2 as SVGAGI. The CDR3, as DNA: TGTGCCAGCAGTCCTCACCTATATAGCAATCAGCCCCAGCATTTT. Translation gives CASSPHLYSNQPQHF.

The chain links TRBV28 to TRBJ2-3, with D possibly being TRBD2 (7 bases). CDR1 and CDR2 from the germline V gene are MDHEN and SYDVKM. The ends were cut back, 7 bases at V and 2 bases at J, with 16 bases in the middle. The CDR3 is 15 amino acids. This CDR3 is CASTKGGTPTDTQYF. As DNA, the CDR3 is TGTGCCAGCACCAAGGGGGGGACTCCCACAGATACGCAGTATTTT.

The chain is built from TRBV28 and TRBJ2-7, with 12 bases that match TRBD2. Germline V gives CDR1 MDHEN, CDR2 SYDVKM. With V trimmed by 3 bases and J by 3 bases, 12 bases remained unmatched. CDR3 length: 18 residues. CDR3 nucleotides: TGTGCCAGCAGTTTGGGCCTGGCTAGCGGGAGGGCCGGCTACGAGCAGTACTTC. Translating gives CASSLGLASGRAGYEQYF.

This clone was seen a single time. The chain has TRBV2 and TRBJ1-3; no clear D gene. The V end lost 6 bases, the J end lost 1 base, and 13 bases lay between the germline ends. Germline loops: CDR1 SNHLY, CDR2 FYNNEI. This CDR3 is built from 15 residues. CDR3 coding DNA: TGTGCCAGCAGACTAGACCTGGGGTCTGGAAACACCATATATTTT. It codes for CASRLDLGSGNTIYF. Drawing the rest from reference TRBV2 and TRBJ1-3, the complete variable domain is EPEVTQTPSHQVTQMGQEVILRCVPISNHLYFYWYRQILGQKVEFLVSFYNNEISEKSEIFDDQFSVERPDGSNFTLKIRSTKLEDSAMYFCASRLDLGSGNTIYFGEGSWLTVV.

This CDR3 is CASSARPGENTGELFF. The CDR3 DNA sequence: TGTGCCAGCAGCGCCCGACCCGGGGAGAACACCGGGGAGCTGTTTTTT. The V and J genes are TRBV9 and TRBJ2-2; weak D call: TRBD2 (5 bases). In germline, CDR1 is SGDLS, CDR2 YYNGEE. V was clipped by 3 bases and J by 1 base, with 13 bases between them. This CDR3 is built from 16 residues.

The V gene is TRBV3-1 (or the pseudogene TRBV3-2), the J gene TRBJ1-1; weak D call: TRBD1 (6 bases). The CDR3 contains 13 residues. Germline V lookup: CDR1 LGHDT, CDR2 YNNKEL (reference sequence). V dropped 1 base and J dropped 7 bases, with 10 bases sitting between them. CDR3: CASSQVGRGEAFF. Here the CDR3 DNA reads TGTGCCAGCAGCCAAGTGGGCAGGGGTGAAGCTTTCTTT.